Below, 15 T cell receptor beta chains from the same sample are listed, as sequenced in a study of OX40 agonist ivuxolimab in advanced cancers. Sequencing used immunoSEQ multiplex PCR; TCRdb keeps in-frame clones, though not all of them. This table has tens of thousands of clones, roughly four fifths appearing once. The sequencing used CD4+ or CD8+ T cells sorted from blood, collected in a trial of the OX40 agonist ivuxolimab. The receptor set was obtained from an adult with an advanced solid tumor such as melanoma, head and neck, liver or kidney cancer.

The J gene is TRBJ2-2, the V gene TRBV28, with 8 bases aligning to TRBD1. This CDR3 is 17 amino acids long. Looked up from germline, CDR1 is MDHEN and CDR2 is SYDVKM. Losses at the gene ends were 7 bases for V and 1 base for J; bases not matched to a gene: 11. The CDR3 sequence: CASNYPTGAWNTGELFF. The DNA for the CDR3 is TGTGCCAGCAACTACCCGACAGGGGCATGGAACACCGGGGAGCTGTTTTTT.

The chain recombines TRBV11-2 with TRBJ2-3; D is unresolved. Deletions cut 1 base from V and 2 bases from J, with 10 bases between. This CDR3 has 15 amino acids. CDR1 SGHAT and CDR2 FQNNGV come from the germline V gene. DNA of the CDR3: TGTGCCAGCAGCTTAGTAGGAACGTTCACAGATACGCAGTATTTT. Translated: CASSLVGTFTDTQYF.

The J gene is TRBJ1-1, the V gene TRBV5-4; D is unresolved. This CDR3 is 13 amino acids long. Trimming shortened V by 4 bases and J by 0 bases, and 7 bases separated the two germline ends. The germline CDR1 and CDR2 sequences are SGHNT and YYREEE (reference sequence). The DNA of the CDR3 is TGTGCCAGCAGCCCAGTTATGAACACTGAAGCTTTCTTT. Residues: CASSPVMNTEAFF.

This chain joins TRBV20-1 and TRBJ1-1; a weak D match, TRBD1 (5 bases). V lost 4 bases to trimming and J lost 5 bases, with 8 bases between them. Germline CDR1 and CDR2: DFQATT and SNEGSKA (reference sequence). The CDR3 contains 11 residues. DNA of the CDR3: TGCAGTGCTATGAGGGGAACTGAAGCTTTCTTT. It specifies CSAMRGTEAFF.

The chain recombines TRBV7-2 with TRBJ2-4; D may be TRBD1 or TRBD2 (6 bases each). The CDR3 sequence is 14 residues long. The V gene's germline CDR1 is SGHTA and CDR2 FQGNSA. Trimming stripped 0 bases from V and 6 bases from J, with 9 bases between. In DNA, the CDR3 is TGTGCCAGCAGCTTAGCGGGGGGCAGAAACATTCAGTACTTC. This gives the protein CASSLAGGRNIQYF.

CDR3 loop: CASSQDAGGRAQYF. CDR3 DNA sequence: TGCGCCAGCAGCCAAGACGCGGGGGGGCGGGCCCAGTACTTC. The genes are TRBV4-3 and TRBJ2-5; 9 bases match TRBD2. CDR1 is LGHNA and CDR2 is YSLEER in the germline V gene. The CDR3 covers 14 residues. V gave up 0 bases and J gave up 9 bases; unmatched junction bases: 5.

The chain has TRBV7-2 and TRBJ2-7; D is ambiguous. V was pared by 4 bases and J by 7 bases, with 17 bases between. This CDR3 spans 14 amino acids. Germline CDR1 is SGHTA and CDR2 is FQGNSA. The CDR3 region has the DNA TGTGCCAGCAGCTCCCCGTGGGGTCTGGGTGAGCAGTACTTC. This translates into CASSSPWGLGEQYF. Full variable domain (rest looked up from reference TRBV7-2 and TRBJ2-7): GAGVSQSPSNKVTEKGKDVELRCDPISGHTALYWYRQSLGQGLEFLIYFQGNSAPDKSGLPSDRFSAERTGGSVSTLTIQRTQQEDSAVYLCASSSPWGLGEQYFGPGTRLTVT.

This chain uses TRBV6-5 with TRBJ1-3, with 7 bases that match TRBD1. In germline, CDR1 is MNHEY, CDR2 SVGAGI. This CDR3 has 15 amino acids. With 6 bases clipped from V and 2 bases from J, the junction kept 7 bases outside the gene matches. The CDR3 reads CASRADRAPGNTIYF. In nucleotides, the CDR3 is TGTGCCAGCAGAGCAGACAGGGCCCCTGGAAACACCATATATTTT.

The rearrangement uses TRBV2 and TRBJ1-3, with TRBD1 identical over 7 bases. The ends lost 7 bases at V and 8 bases at J; junction bases unmatched: 11. CDR1 is SNHLY and CDR2 is FYNNEI in the germline V gene. This CDR3 has 14 amino acids. The CDR3 region has the DNA TGTGCCAGCACCAGACAGGGCTTGAGAGACACCATATATTTT. This gives the protein CASTRQGLRDTIYF.

The V gene is TRBV5-1, the J gene TRBJ2-3; no definite D call. The CDR3 is 12 amino acids. Germline loops: CDR1 SGHRS, CDR2 YFSETQ. V lost 5 bases and J 6 bases, leaving 10 bases between the germline ends. The CDR3 DNA is TGCGCCAGCAGTAACTACGGGGATACGCAGTATTTT. The encoded protein is CASSNYGDTQYF.

The V and J genes are TRBV7-9 and TRBJ2-7; D is perhaps TRBD2 (6 bases). The CDR3 is made up of 13 amino acids. The V end lost 5 bases, the J end lost 3 bases, and 11 bases lay between the germline ends. Germline CDR1 reads SEHNR; CDR2 reads FQNEAQ (reference sequence). The CDR3 DNA reads TGTGCCAGCAGCCGATCGGGGGTCTACGAGCAGTACTTC. The encoded protein is CASSRSGVYEQYF.

The chain recombines TRBV28 with TRBJ1-3; D unclear. CDR3 length equals 17 residues. In germline, CDR1 is MDHEN, CDR2 SYDVKM. Between the trimmed V and J ends, which lost 4 bases and 0 bases, there was a span of 16 bases. CDR3 sequence: CASSSMTLPSSGNTIYF. The CDR3, as DNA: TGTGCCAGCAGTTCGATGACCTTACCAAGCTCTGGAAACACCATATATTTT.

V and J are TRBV5-6 and TRBJ1-3; possible D gene TRBD1, 6 bases. V lost 4 bases and J 0 bases, leaving 11 bases between the germline ends. Per germline, CDR1 SGHDT and CDR2 YYEEEE. The CDR3 is made up of 15 amino acids. This CDR3 reads CASSIGQYSGNTIYF. The CDR3 region has the DNA TGTGCCAGCAGCATCGGACAGTACTCTGGAAACACCATATATTTT.

In its sample, this clone was seen a few times. V is TRBV30 and J is TRBJ1-1; TRBD1 is a possible D gene (5 bases). Trimming stripped 7 bases from V and 7 bases from J, with 10 bases between. Looked up from germline, CDR1 is GTSNPN and CDR2 is SVGIG (reference sequence). The CDR3 is 10 amino acids. DNA of the CDR3: TGTGCCTTCGGGACGGTTGAAGCTTTCTTT. Its translation: CAFGTVEAFF.

The rearrangement uses TRBV28 and TRBJ1-2; D gene ambiguous. Germline V lookup: CDR1 MDHEN, CDR2 SYDVKM. The V gene lost 6 bases and the J gene lost 4 bases, with 15 bases spanning the gap. This CDR3 contains 14 residues. CDR3 coding DNA: TGTGCCAGCAGCCCTCCGAGCTGGACCTATGGCTACACCTTC. Its translation is CASSPPSWTYGYTF.